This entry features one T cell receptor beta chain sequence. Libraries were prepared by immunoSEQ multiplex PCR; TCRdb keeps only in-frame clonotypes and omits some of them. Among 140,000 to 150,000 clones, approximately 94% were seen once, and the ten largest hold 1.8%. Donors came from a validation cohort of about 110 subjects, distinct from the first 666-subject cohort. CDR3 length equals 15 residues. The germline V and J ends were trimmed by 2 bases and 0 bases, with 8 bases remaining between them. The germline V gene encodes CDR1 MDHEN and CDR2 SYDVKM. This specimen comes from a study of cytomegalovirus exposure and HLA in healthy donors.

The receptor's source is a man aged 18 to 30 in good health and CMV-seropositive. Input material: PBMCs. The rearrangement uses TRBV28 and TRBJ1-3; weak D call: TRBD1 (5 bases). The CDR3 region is CASSLLDSSGNTIYF. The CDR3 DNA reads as TGTGCCAGCAGTTTACTTGACAGCTCTGGAAACACCATATATTTT.